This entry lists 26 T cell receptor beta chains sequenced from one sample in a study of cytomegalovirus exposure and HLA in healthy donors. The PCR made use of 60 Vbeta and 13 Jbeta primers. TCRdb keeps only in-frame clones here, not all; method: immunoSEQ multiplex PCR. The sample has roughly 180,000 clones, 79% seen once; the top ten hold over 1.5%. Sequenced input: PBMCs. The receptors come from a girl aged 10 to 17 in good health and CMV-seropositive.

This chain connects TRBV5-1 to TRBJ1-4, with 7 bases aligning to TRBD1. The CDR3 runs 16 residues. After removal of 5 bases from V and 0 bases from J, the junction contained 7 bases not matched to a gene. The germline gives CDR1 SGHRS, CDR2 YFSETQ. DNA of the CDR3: TGCGCCAGCAGGTCCCGGACAGGAGCAACTAATGAAAAACTGTTTTTT. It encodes CASRSRTGATNEKLFF.

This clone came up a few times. CDR3 loop: CASSPGSLGTQYF. The CDR3 bases are TGTGCCAGCAGTCCGGGGTCCCTGGGGACCCAGTACTTC. The chain joins TRBV27 to TRBJ2-5; maybe TRBD2 (5 bases). Germline lookup yields CDR1 MNHEY and CDR2 SMNVEV (reference sequence). CDR3 length equals 13 residues. V was pared by 5 bases and J by 7 bases, with 14 bases between.

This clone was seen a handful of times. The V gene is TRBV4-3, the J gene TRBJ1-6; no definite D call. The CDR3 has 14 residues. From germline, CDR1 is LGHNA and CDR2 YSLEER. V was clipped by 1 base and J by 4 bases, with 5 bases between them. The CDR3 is CASSQGQYNSPLHF. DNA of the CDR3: TGCGCCAGCAGCCAAGGGCAGTATAATTCACCCCTCCACTTT.

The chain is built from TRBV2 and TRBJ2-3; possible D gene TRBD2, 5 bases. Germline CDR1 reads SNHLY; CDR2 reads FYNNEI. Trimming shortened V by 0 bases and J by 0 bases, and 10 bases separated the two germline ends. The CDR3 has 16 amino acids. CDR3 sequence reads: CASSEARAGSTDTQYF. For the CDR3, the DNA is TGTGCCAGCAGTGAAGCGCGGGCTGGAAGCACAGATACGCAGTATTTT.

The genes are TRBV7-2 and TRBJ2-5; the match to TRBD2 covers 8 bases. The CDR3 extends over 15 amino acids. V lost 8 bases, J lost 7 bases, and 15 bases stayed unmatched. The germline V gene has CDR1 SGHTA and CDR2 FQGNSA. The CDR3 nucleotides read TGTGCCAGCGGAATCAGTAGCGGGGCCGAGGGGACCCAGTACTTC. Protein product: CASGISSGAEGTQYF.

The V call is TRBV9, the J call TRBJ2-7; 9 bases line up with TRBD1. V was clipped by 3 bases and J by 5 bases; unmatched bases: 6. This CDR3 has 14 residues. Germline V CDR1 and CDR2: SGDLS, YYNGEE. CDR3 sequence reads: CASSGGQGSDEQYF. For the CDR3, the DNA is TGTGCCAGCAGCGGGGGACAGGGTAGCGACGAGCAGTACTTC.

The CDR3 spells CASSTGVSGQPQHF. The CDR3 DNA follows: TGTGCCAGCAGTACAGGGGTTTCAGGTCAGCCCCAGCATTTT. This sequence joins TRBV5-5 and TRBJ1-5, with TRBD1 matching over 7 bases. V was clipped by 5 bases and J by 6 bases; unmatched bases: 8. Germline values: CDR1 SGHKS, CDR2 YYEKEE (reference sequence). This CDR3 is built from 14 residues.

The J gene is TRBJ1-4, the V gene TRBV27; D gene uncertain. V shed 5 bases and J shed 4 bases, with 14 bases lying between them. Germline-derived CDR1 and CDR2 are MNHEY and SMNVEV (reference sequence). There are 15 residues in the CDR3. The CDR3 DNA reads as TGTGCCAGCAGTCTTACCCCGGGAGATAATGAAAAACTGTTTTTT. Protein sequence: CASSLTPGDNEKLFF.

The CDR3 region is CASGLTGSNGYTF. The CDR3 DNA reads as TGCGCCAGCGGCCTAACAGGGTCGAATGGCTACACCTTC. This chain links TRBV5-1 with TRBJ1-2; perhaps TRBD1 as D (6 bases). V lost 7 bases and J 6 bases, leaving 16 bases between the germline ends. The CDR3 is 13 residues long. Germline CDR1 reads SGHRS; CDR2 reads YFSETQ.

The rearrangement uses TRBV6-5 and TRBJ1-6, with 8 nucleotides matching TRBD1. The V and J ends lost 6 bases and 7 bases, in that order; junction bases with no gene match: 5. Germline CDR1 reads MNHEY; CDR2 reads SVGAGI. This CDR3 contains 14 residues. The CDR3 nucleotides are TGTGCCAGCAGACCCACAGGGGGAAATTCACCCCTCCACTTT. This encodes CASRPTGGNSPLHF.

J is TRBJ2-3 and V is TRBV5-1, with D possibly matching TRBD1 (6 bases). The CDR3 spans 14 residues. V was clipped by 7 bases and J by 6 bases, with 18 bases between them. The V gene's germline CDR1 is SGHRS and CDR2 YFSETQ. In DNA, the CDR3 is TGCGCCAGCGGAGAAAGGGGGATAAGTGATACGCAGTATTTT. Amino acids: CASGERGISDTQYF.

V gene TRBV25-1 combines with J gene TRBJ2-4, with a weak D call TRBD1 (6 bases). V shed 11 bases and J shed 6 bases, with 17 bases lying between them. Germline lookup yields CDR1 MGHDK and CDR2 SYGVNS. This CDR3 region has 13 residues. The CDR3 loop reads CAARDTERNIQYF. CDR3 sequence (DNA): TGTGCCGCAAGGGACACCGAGAGAAACATTCAGTACTTC.

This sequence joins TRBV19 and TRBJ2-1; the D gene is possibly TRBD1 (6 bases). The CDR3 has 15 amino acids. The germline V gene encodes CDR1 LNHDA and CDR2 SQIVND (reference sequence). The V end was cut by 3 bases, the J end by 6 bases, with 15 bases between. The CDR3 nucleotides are TGTGCCAGTAGTATCCCCCTAGCAGGGGCCAATGAGCAGTTCTTC. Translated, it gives CASSIPLAGANEQFF.

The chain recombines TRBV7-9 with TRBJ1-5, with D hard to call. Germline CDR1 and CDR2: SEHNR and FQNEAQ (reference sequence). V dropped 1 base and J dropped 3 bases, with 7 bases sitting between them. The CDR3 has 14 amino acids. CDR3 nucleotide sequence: TGTGCCAGCAGCTTAGGAGGGAACAATCAGCCCCAGCATTTT. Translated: CASSLGGNNQPQHF. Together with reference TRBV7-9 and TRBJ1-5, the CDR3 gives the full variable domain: DTGVSQNPRHKITKRGQNVTFRCDPISEHNRLYWYRQTLGQGPEFLTYFQNEAQLEKSRLLSDRFSAERPKGSFSTLEIQRTEQGDSAMYLCASSLGGNNQPQHFGDGTRLSIL.

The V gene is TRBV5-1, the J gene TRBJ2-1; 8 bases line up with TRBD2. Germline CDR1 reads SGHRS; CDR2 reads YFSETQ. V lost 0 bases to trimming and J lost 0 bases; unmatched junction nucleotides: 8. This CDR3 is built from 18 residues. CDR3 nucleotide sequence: TGCGCCAGCAGCTTGGCGGGGGCGGGGGGTAGCTCCTACAATGAGCAGTTCTTC. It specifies CASSLAGAGGSSYNEQFF.

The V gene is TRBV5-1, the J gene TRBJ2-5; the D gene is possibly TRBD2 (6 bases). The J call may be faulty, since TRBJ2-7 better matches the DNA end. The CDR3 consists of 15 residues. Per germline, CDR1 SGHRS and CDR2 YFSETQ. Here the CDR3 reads CASSLAWGVSYEQYF. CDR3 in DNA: TGCGCCAGCAGCTTGGCCTGGGGGGTCAGCTACGAGCAGTACTTC.

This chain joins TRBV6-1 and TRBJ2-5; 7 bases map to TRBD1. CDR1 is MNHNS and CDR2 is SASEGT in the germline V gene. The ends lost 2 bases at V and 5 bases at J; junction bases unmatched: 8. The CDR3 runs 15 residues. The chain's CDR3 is CASSERVTGSETQYF. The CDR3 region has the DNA TGTGCCAGCAGTGAAAGGGTGACAGGGTCCGAGACCCAGTACTTC.

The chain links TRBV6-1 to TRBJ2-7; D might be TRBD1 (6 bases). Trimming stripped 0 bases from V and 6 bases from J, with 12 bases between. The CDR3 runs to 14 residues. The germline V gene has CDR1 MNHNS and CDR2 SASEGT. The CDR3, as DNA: TGTGCCAGCAGTGAAGCACAGGGTGGGATCGAGCAGTACTTC. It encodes CASSEAQGGIEQYF.

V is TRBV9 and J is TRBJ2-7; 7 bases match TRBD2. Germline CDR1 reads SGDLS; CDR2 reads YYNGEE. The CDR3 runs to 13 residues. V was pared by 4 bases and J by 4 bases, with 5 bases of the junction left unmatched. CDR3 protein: CASSPRGEYEQYF. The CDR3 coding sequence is TGTGCCAGCAGCCCCCGGGGGGAGTACGAGCAGTACTTC.

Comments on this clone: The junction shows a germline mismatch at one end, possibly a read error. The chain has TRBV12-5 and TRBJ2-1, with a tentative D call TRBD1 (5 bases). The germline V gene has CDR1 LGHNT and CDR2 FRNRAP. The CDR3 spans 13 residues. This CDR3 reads CASGFRTDKEQFF. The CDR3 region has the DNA TGTGCTAGTGGTTTTAGAACGGACAAGGAGCAGTTCTTC.

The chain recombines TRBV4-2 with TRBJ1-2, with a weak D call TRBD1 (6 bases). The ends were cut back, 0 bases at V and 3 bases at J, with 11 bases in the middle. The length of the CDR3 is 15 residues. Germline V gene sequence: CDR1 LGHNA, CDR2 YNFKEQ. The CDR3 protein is CASSQEGRGDYGYTF. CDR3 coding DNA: TGTGCCAGCAGCCAAGAAGGGAGGGGGGACTATGGCTACACCTTC.

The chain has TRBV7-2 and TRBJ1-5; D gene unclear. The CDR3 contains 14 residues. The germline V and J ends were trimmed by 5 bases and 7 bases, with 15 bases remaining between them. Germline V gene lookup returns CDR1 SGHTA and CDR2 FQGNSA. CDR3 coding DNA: TGTGCCAGCAGCCCGTACAGCATTGGGCAGCCCCAGCATTTT. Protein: CASSPYSIGQPQHF.

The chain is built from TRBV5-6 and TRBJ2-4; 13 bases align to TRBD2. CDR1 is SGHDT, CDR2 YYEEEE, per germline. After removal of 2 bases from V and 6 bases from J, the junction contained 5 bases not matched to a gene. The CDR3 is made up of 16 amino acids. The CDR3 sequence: CASSFTSGGAVNIQYF. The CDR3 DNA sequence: TGTGCCAGCAGCTTTACTAGCGGGGGGGCCGTAAACATTCAGTACTTC.

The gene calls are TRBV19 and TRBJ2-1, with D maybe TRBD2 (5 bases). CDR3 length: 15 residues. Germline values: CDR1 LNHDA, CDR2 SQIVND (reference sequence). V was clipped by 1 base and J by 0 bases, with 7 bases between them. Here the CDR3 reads CASSIGRSSYNEQFF. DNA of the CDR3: TGTGCCAGTAGTATAGGGAGGAGCTCCTACAATGAGCAGTTCTTC.

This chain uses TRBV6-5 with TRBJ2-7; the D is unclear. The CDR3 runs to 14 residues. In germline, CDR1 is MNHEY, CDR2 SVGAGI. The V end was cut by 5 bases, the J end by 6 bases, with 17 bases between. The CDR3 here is CASSPPSPRGEQYF. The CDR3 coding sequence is TGTGCCAGCAGTCCCCCCTCCCCGCGAGGCGAGCAGTACTTC.

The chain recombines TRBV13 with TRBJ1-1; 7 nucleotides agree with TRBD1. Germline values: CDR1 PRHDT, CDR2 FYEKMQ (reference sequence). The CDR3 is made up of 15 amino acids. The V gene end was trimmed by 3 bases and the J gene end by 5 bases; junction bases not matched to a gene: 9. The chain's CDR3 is CASSLKGARGTEAFF. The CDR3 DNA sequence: TGTGCCAGCAGCTTGAAGGGGGCAAGGGGTACTGAAGCTTTCTTT.